What follows are 20 T cell receptor beta chains derived from one specimen sequenced in a study of beta chain features in type 1 diabetes. Findings and limits, study-wide: Researchers report that Type 1 diabetes patients had moderately but significantly shorter TCRB CDR3s across all four CD4+ subsets.

Their antigen targets remain unknown. The isolated RNA, all of it, was reverse transcribed, so expressed TCRB transcripts were what got sequenced. TCRdb's table, derived via immunoSEQ multiplex PCR, lists solely in-frame clones and lacks some. The table has some 160,000 clones, 9% to 10% seen once; the top ten hold roughly 0.72%. What was sequenced was central memory CD4+ T cells from blood. The receptor source for this set is a woman aged 25 to 39 with type 1 diabetes.

The table lists this clone with a few counts. This sequence joins TRBV5-4 and TRBJ2-5; D might be TRBD1 (6 bases). CDR3 length: 16 residues. CDR1 and CDR2 from the germline V gene are SGHNT and YYREEE (reference sequence). V dropped 3 bases and J dropped 5 bases, with 20 bases sitting between them. The CDR3: CASSSQYQGSRETQYF. Written as DNA, the CDR3 is TGTGCCAGCAGCTCTCAATACCAGGGGTCGCGGGAGACCCAGTACTTC.

This clone appeared a few times. V usage is TRBV5-1 and J usage is TRBJ2-5, with TRBD1 matching over 8 bases. Germline V CDR1 and CDR2: SGHRS, YFSETQ. CDR3 length equals 15 residues. Germline trimming cut 0 bases from V and 5 bases from J; bases unmatched to any gene: 6. CDR3 DNA sequence: TGCGCCAGCAGCTTGGGGCAGGGGGCGCACGAGACCCAGTACTTC. This sequence encodes CASSLGQGAHETQYF.

This clone came up a few times. This sequence joins TRBV29-1 and TRBJ2-2, with 8 bases identical to TRBD2. V was clipped by 7 bases and J by 5 bases; unmatched bases: 6. CDR1 and CDR2 (germline): SQVTM, ANQGSEA. The CDR3 contains 13 residues. CDR3 nucleotide sequence: TGCAGCGGGGGACTAGTAAATACCGGGGAGCTGTTTTTT. As protein: CSGGLVNTGELFF.

This clone occurred a few times. The chain couples TRBV27 to TRBJ2-1; D is unresolved. This CDR3 is built from 14 residues. The V and J ends lost 5 bases and 6 bases respectively, with 14 bases between them. CDR1 MNHEY and CDR2 SMNVEV come from the germline V gene (reference sequence). CDR3 nucleotides: TGTGCCAGCAGTCTAACTCTGACACTCAATGAGCAGTTCTTC. Protein sequence: CASSLTLTLNEQFF.

Only a few counts were recorded for this clone. The chain is built from TRBV29-1 and TRBJ2-5; 7 nucleotides line up with TRBD1. CDR1 is SQVTM, CDR2 ANQGSEA, per germline. Trimming took 4 bases from V and 2 from J; bases not matched to a gene: 1. This CDR3 spans 12 amino acids. CDR3 amino acids: CSVGQGQETQYF. CDR3 nucleotide sequence: TGCAGCGTTGGACAGGGACAAGAGACCCAGTACTTC.

This clone showed up just a few times. The rearrangement joins TRBV19 to TRBJ2-3, with D possibly being TRBD2 (6 bases). Germline V gives CDR1 LNHDA, CDR2 SQIVND (reference sequence). The CDR3 is made up of 13 amino acids. The V end lost 6 bases, the J end lost 14 bases, and 21 bases lay between the germline ends. CDR3: CASRIDRDSPVYF. CDR3 in DNA: TGTGCCAGTAGGATCGACCGGGACTCCCCCGTGTATTTT.

This sequence joins TRBV11-3 and TRBJ2-3; D not resolved. With 2 bases removed from V and 6 bases from J, the gap between germline ends came to 9 bases. The germline CDR1 and CDR2 sequences are SGHNT and YENEEA. The CDR3 has 13 residues. CDR3: CASSLSQADTQYF. The CDR3 DNA follows: TGTGCCAGCAGCTTATCCCAAGCGGATACGCAGTATTTT.

This clone was seen more than once but under ten times. This chain joins TRBV2 and TRBJ2-1, with D perhaps TRBD2 (5 bases). The CDR3 is 15 amino acids. CDR1 is SNHLY, CDR2 FYNNEI, per germline. V gave up 2 bases and J gave up 3 bases, with 11 bases separating them. The CDR3 region has the DNA TGTGCCAGCAGTGAATATATAGCGAGCTACAATGAGCAGTTCTTC. Translation: CASSEYIASYNEQFF. Based on the CDR3 plus reference TRBV2 and TRBJ2-1, the full variable domain is EPEVTQTPSHQVTQMGQEVILRCVPISNHLYFYWYRQILGQKVEFLVSFYNNEISEKSEIFDDQFSVERPDGSNFTLKIRSTKLEDSAMYFCASSEYIASYNEQFFGPGTRLTVL.

This chain's CDR3 is CASSEVREAEAFF. CDR3 in DNA: TGTGCCAGTAGTGAGGTGAGAGAGGCTGAAGCTTTCTTT. The genes are TRBV19 and TRBJ1-1; no clear D gene. The CDR3 has 13 amino acids. Germline CDR1 LNHDA, CDR2 SQIVND (reference sequence). V lost 5 bases, J lost 6 bases, and 13 bases lay in between.

This clone was found a few times. The rearrangement uses TRBV30 and TRBJ1-5, with a possible D match to TRBD1 (6 bases). From germline, CDR1 is GTSNPN and CDR2 SVGIG (reference sequence). The CDR3 has 15 amino acids. V lost 3 bases, J lost 0 bases, and 12 bases lay in between. DNA for the CDR3: TGTGCCTGGAGCCCCCTGGACAGTAGCAATCAGCCCCAGCATTTT. Translating gives CAWSPLDSSNQPQHF.

The gene calls are TRBV28 and TRBJ2-7, with TRBD1 matching 8 bases. The CDR3 runs 14 residues. From germline, CDR1 is MDHEN and CDR2 SYDVKM. Trimming took 6 bases from V and 3 from J; bases not matched to a gene: 7. The DNA for the CDR3 is TGTGCCAGCAGGGGCAGCACAGGGGGCTACGAGCAGTACTTC. Encoded protein: CASRGSTGGYEQYF.

This clone appeared a few times. The chain is built from TRBV6-5 and TRBJ2-3, with D possibly TRBD2 on 5 matching bases. The V and J ends lost 2 bases and 4 bases respectively, with 10 bases between them. CDR1 and CDR2 from the germline V gene are MNHEY and SVGAGI. The CDR3 runs to 14 residues. The CDR3 bases are TGTGCCAGCAGTTACGAGGGCCGGCCAGATACGCAGTATTTT. Protein product: CASSYEGRPDTQYF.

This clone showed up just a few times. The chain employs TRBV18 and TRBJ1-4; possible D gene TRBD1, 6 bases. Trimming took off 3 bases at V and 8 bases at J, with 16 bases between the two ends. Germline loops: CDR1 KGHSH, CDR2 LQKENI. CDR3 length: 15 amino acids. The CDR3 loop reads CASSPSRGREEKLFF. The CDR3 DNA follows: TGTGCCAGCTCACCGAGCAGGGGAAGGGAGGAAAAACTGTTTTTT.

This chain connects TRBV2 to TRBJ2-5; 9 bases line up with TRBD1. The CDR3 is made up of 14 amino acids. CDR1 and CDR2 from the germline V gene are SNHLY and FYNNEI. The J segment lost 5 bases and the V segment lost 8 bases, leaving 9 bases of the junction unmatched. The CDR3 sequence: CASHGNRGQETQYF. In nucleotides, the CDR3 is TGTGCCAGCCACGGGAACAGGGGGCAGGAGACCCAGTACTTC.

In its sample, this clone was seen a few times. The rearrangement links TRBV20-1 to TRBJ2-3; D may be TRBD1 (6 bases). CDR1 and CDR2 (germline): DFQATT, SNEGSKA (reference sequence). The CDR3 extends over 11 amino acids. Trimming pared 3 bases from V and 11 bases from J, leaving 12 bases between. CDR3 DNA sequence: TGCAGTGCTAGGGCCCGGACAGAGCAGTATTTT. Translation: CSARARTEQYF.

The chain recombines TRBV18 with TRBJ1-1; D possibly corresponds to TRBD1 (6 bases). Germline CDR1 reads KGHSH; CDR2 reads LQKENI. This CDR3 has 15 residues. The germline V and J ends were trimmed by 2 bases and 5 bases, with 15 bases remaining between them. This CDR3 is CASSPNQGLGTEAFF. The CDR3 DNA is TGTGCCAGCTCACCAAATCAGGGGTTGGGGACTGAAGCTTTCTTT.

This clone was seen only a few times. The V gene is TRBV5-4, the J gene TRBJ2-3, with TRBD2 matching 8 bases. V lost 2 bases and J lost 4; bases outside the gene matches: 3. Germline V gives CDR1 SGHNT, CDR2 YYREEE (reference sequence). This CDR3 is 14 amino acids long. The CDR3 loop reads CASSFSGSADTQYF. The CDR3 DNA reads as TGTGCCAGCAGCTTCAGCGGGAGCGCAGATACGCAGTATTTT.

The chain combines TRBV18 with TRBJ1-5, with 7 bases that match TRBD1. Per germline, CDR1 KGHSH and CDR2 LQKENI. V lost 5 bases, J lost 1 base, and 5 bases stayed unmatched. CDR3 length equals 15 residues. Written as DNA, the CDR3 is TGTGCCAGCTCAGCGGACAGGCTAAGCAATCAGCCCCAGCATTTT. Amino acids: CASSADRLSNQPQHF.

This clone was counted a few times. This chain joins TRBV7-9 and TRBJ2-3, with a possible D match to TRBD2 (5 bases). Germline CDR1 is SEHNR and CDR2 is FQNEAQ (reference sequence). The CDR3 length is 15 residues. V was trimmed by 4 bases and J by 3 bases, leaving 14 bases between them. The DNA for the CDR3 is TGTGCCAGCAGCTGGGGAGCTAGGTCGACAGATACGCAGTATTTT. Its translation: CASSWGARSTDTQYF. Filled out from reference TRBV7-9 and TRBJ2-3, the complete variable domain reads DTGVSQNPRHKITKRGQNVTFRCDPISEHNRLYWYRQTLGQGPEFLTYFQNEAQLEKSRLLSDRFSAERPKGSFSTLEIQRTEQGDSAMYLCASSWGARSTDTQYFGPGTRLTVL.

A few counts support this clone. The DNA for the CDR3 is TGTGCCAGCAGGTCCTCTTCCGGGACAGGGGTCCACGAGCAGTACTTC. This sequence encodes CASRSSSGTGVHEQYF. The chain uses TRBV14 and TRBJ2-7, with 10 bases identical to TRBD1. Germline values: CDR1 SGHDN, CDR2 FVKESK. Losses at the gene ends were 6 bases for V and 5 bases for J; bases not matched to a gene: 13. The CDR3 runs to 16 residues.